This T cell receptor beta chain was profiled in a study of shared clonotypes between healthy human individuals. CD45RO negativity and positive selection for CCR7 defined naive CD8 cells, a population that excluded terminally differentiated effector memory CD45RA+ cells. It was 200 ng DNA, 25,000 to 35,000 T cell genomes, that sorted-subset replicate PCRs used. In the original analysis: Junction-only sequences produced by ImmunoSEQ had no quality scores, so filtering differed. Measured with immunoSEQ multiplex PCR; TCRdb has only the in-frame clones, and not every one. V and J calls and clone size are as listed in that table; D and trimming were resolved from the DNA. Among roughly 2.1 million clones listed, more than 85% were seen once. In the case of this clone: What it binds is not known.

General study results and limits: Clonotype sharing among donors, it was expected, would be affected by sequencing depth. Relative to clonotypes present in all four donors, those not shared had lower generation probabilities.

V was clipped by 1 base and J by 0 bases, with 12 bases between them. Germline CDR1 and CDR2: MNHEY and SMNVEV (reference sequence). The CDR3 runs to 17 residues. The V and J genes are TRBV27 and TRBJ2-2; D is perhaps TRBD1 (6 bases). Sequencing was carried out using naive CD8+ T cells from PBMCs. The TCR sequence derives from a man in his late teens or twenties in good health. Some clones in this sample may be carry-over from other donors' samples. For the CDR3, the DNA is TGTGCCAGCAGTTTATGGTTAGGGGGATCGAACACCGGGGAGCTGTTTTTT. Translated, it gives CASSLWLGGSNTGELFF.